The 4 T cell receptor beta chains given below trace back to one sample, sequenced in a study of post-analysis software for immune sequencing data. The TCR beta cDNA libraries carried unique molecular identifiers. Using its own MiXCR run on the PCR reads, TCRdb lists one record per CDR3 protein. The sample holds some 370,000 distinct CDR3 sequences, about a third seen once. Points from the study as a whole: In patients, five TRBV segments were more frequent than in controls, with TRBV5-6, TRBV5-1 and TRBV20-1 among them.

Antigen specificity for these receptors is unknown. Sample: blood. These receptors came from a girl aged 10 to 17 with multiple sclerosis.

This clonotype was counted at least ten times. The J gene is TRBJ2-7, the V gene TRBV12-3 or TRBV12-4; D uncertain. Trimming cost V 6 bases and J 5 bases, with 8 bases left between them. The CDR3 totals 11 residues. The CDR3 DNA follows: TGTGCCAGCAGGAAATTAGACGAGCAGTACTTC. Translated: CASRKLDEQYF.

The CDR3 region has the DNA TGCAGCGTTGTGGTCCAGAACACTGAAGCTTTCTTT. It translates to CSVVVQNTEAFF. The chain recombines TRBV29-1 with TRBJ1-1, with unresolved D. This CDR3 is built from 12 residues. Trimming removed 4 bases at V and 1 base at J, with 7 bases between. Per germline, CDR1 SQVTM and CDR2 ANQGSEA.

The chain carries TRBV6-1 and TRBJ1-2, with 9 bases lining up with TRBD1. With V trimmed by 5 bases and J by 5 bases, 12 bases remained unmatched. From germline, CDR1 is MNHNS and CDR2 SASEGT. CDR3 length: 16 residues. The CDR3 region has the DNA TGTGCCAGCAGTCCTTCCCGGGACAGGGCCCCTTATGGCTACACCTTC. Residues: CASSPSRDRAPYGYTF.

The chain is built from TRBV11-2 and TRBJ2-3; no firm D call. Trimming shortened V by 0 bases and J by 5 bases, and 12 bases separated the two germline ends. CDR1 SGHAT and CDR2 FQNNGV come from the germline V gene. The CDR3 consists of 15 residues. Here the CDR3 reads CASSLDPLEGDTQYF. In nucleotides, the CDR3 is TGTGCCAGCAGCTTAGATCCCCTAGAAGGAGATACGCAGTATTTT.